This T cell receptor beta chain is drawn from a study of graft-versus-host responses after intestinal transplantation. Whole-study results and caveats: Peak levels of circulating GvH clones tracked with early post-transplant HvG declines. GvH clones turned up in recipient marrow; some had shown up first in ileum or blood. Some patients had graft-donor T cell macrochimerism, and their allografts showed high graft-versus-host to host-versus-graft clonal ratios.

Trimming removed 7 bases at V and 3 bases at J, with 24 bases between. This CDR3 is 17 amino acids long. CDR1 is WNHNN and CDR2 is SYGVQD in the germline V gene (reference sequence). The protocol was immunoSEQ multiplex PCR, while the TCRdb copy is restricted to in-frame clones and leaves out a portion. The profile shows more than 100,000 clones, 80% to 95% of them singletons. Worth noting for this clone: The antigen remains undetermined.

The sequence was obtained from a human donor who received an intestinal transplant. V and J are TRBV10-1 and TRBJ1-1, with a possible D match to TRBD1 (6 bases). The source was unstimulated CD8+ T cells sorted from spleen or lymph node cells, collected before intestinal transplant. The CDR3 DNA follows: TGCGCCAGCAAAACCTCTCCACAGGGAGAAATTTACACTGAAGCTTTCTTT. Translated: CASKTSPQGEIYTEAFF.